Below are 32 T cell receptor beta chains sequenced from a single sample in a study of shared clonotypes between healthy human individuals. TCRdb keeps only in-frame clones here, not all; method: immunoSEQ multiplex PCR. In the table there are some 1,100,000 clones, roughly 74% of which are singletons. Sequencing was done on a sample of memory CD4+ T cells from PBMCs. The subset here: CD45RA-negative fraction. The origin of the receptors is a man between 18 and 29 years old in good health. Some clones in this sample may be carry-over from other donors' samples.

The chain couples TRBV6-1 to TRBJ1-3; no definite D call. Germline loops: CDR1 MNHNS, CDR2 SASEGT. Trimming stripped 0 bases from V and 4 bases from J, with 4 bases between. The CDR3 runs 13 residues. The CDR3 is CASSEAVGNTIYF. CDR3 bases: TGTGCCAGCAGTGAAGCCGTCGGAAACACCATATATTTT.

The chain links TRBV21-1 to TRBJ2-5. TRBV21-1 is annotated as a pseudogene. This CDR3 is 15 amino acids long. CDR3 amino acids: CASSKARDTQETQYF. CDR3 DNA sequence: TGTGCCAGCAGCAAAGCGCGGGACACCCAAGAGACCCAGTACTTC.

The J gene is TRBJ1-1, the V gene TRBV11-2; unclear D gene. The CDR3 has 14 residues. Germline V gene data show CDR1 as SGHAT and CDR2 as FQNNGV. Between the trimmed V and J ends, which lost 0 bases and 6 bases, there was a span of 11 bases. The CDR3 DNA follows: TGTGCCAGCAGCTTAGATCCGAGTCCAGCTGAAGCTTTCTTT. Encoded protein: CASSLDPSPAEAFF.

This clone was recorded once. The identical CDR3 is also encoded by other nucleotide sequences in the sample. The chain couples TRBV5-1 to TRBJ2-1, with D tentatively TRBD1 or TRBD2 (5 bases each). Trimming removed 2 bases at V and 5 bases at J, with 8 bases between. Looked up from germline, CDR1 is SGHRS and CDR2 is YFSETQ. This CDR3 is built from 13 residues. CDR3 residues: CASSFGGNNEQFF. The CDR3 DNA sequence: TGCGCCAGCAGCTTTGGGGGAAACAATGAGCAGTTCTTC.

The CDR3 coding sequence is TGCGCCAGCAGGCACGACTCCTACGAGCAGTACTTC. It codes for CASRHDSYEQYF. The chain couples TRBV5-1 to TRBJ2-7; no firm D call. Per germline, CDR1 SGHRS and CDR2 YFSETQ. The CDR3 spans 12 residues. Trimming left V 5 bases short and J 0 bases short, with 6 bases between.

This clone was counted a few times. This chain connects TRBV2 to TRBJ1-1; D may be TRBD1 (5 bases). The CDR3 is made up of 14 amino acids. Germline-derived CDR1 and CDR2 are SNHLY and FYNNEI. V was trimmed by 6 bases and J by 1 base, leaving 12 bases between them. The CDR3 bases are TGTGCCAGCAGCTCGGAGGGACGGAACACTGAAGCTTTCTTT. Its translation: CASSSEGRNTEAFF.

This chain uses TRBV5-4 with TRBJ2-4, with TRBD1 as a possible D gene (5 bases). Trimming took 4 bases from V and 7 from J, leaving 21 bases between them. Germline V CDR1 and CDR2: SGHNT, YYREEE (reference sequence). The CDR3 totals 16 residues. The CDR3, as DNA: TGTGCCAGCAGCCGACCCGGTGACAGCGATCGGAACATTCAGTACTTC. This sequence encodes CASSRPGDSDRNIQYF.

The chain carries TRBV5-5 and TRBJ1-5, with a possible D match to TRBD1 (6 bases). Trimming pared 2 bases from V and 5 bases from J, leaving 14 bases between. CDR1 and CDR2 from the germline V gene are SGHKS and YYEKEE (reference sequence). The length of the CDR3 is 15 residues. This chain's CDR3 is CASSLRWGGDQPQHF. The DNA for the CDR3 is TGTGCCAGCAGCTTACGGTGGGGGGGCGATCAGCCCCAGCATTTT.

This chain joins TRBV4-1 and TRBJ2-3; 8 bases match TRBD1. V lost 6 bases to trimming and J lost 4 bases; unmatched junction nucleotides: 9. Germline V lookup: CDR1 MGHRA, CDR2 YSYEKL. This CDR3 contains 15 residues. The CDR3 reads CASRPTGADSDTQYF. CDR3 DNA sequence: TGCGCCAGCAGGCCGACAGGGGCGGACTCAGATACGCAGTATTTT.

This clone was detected once. The chain carries TRBV6-5 and TRBJ1-3; 10 positions match TRBD1. Germline V CDR1 and CDR2: MNHEY, SVGAGI. The junction had 7 bases not matched to a gene; V was cut back by 4 bases and J by 4 bases. This CDR3 is built from 16 residues. CDR3 in DNA: TGTGCCAGCAGTTGGGGGGGACAGGGGACCGGAAACACCATATATTTT. Amino acid sequence: CASSWGGQGTGNTIYF.

The chain uses TRBV27 and TRBJ2-7, with TRBD1 matching 8 bases. The germline gives CDR1 MNHEY, CDR2 SMNVEV (reference sequence). Unmatched junction bases numbered 6, after V lost 5 bases and J lost 3 bases. This CDR3 has 14 amino acids. CDR3 residues: CASSTIDRGYEQYF. CDR3 in DNA: TGTGCCAGCAGTACCATCGACAGGGGCTACGAGCAGTACTTC.

This chain links TRBV7-9 with TRBJ1-4, with 9 bases lining up with TRBD1. The germline gives CDR1 SEHNR, CDR2 FQNEAQ (reference sequence). Trimming took 4 bases from V and 8 from J; bases not matched to a gene: 8. The CDR3 extends over 15 amino acids. CDR3 residues: CASSSRDRVKEKLFF. DNA for the CDR3: TGTGCCAGCAGCTCCCGGGACAGGGTTAAGGAAAAACTGTTTTTT.

This clone turned up a few times. The chain couples TRBV10-1 to TRBJ2-3, with D perhaps being TRBD1 or TRBD2 (5 bases each). The CDR3 consists of 15 residues. Germline loops: CDR1 WNHNN, CDR2 SYGVQD (reference sequence). Deletions cut 3 bases from V and 2 bases from J, with 12 bases between. The CDR3 reads CASSDVGATTDTQYF. CDR3 nucleotide sequence: TGCGCCAGCAGTGATGTCGGGGCCACCACAGATACGCAGTATTTT.

This chain links TRBV11-2 with TRBJ2-3, with D hard to call. The CDR3 is made up of 11 amino acids. Trimming cost V 5 bases and J 10 bases, with 10 bases left between them. Germline assignment: CDR1 SGHAT and CDR2 FQNNGV. The CDR3 protein is CASSPGVAQYF. In DNA, the CDR3 is TGTGCCAGCAGCCCCGGCGTTGCGCAGTATTTT.

The gene calls are TRBV2 and TRBJ2-5; D gene ambiguous. Trimming left V 7 bases short and J 2 bases short, with 14 bases between. CDR1 is SNHLY and CDR2 is FYNNEI in the germline V gene. This CDR3 has 14 amino acids. Here the CDR3 DNA reads TGTGCCAGCACCTCCCCGGGCTGGCAAGAGACCCAGTACTTC. It is translated as CASTSPGWQETQYF.

This sequence joins TRBV28 and TRBJ1-2, with a possible D match to TRBD1 (5 bases). The CDR3 is 14 residues long. V was shortened by 1 base and J by 4 bases, with 10 bases between the two germline ends. Germline V gives CDR1 MDHEN, CDR2 SYDVKM. CDR3 protein: CASSLFGDPYGYTF. As DNA, the CDR3 is TGTGCCAGCAGTTTATTCGGGGACCCCTATGGCTACACCTTC.

The chain links TRBV5-4 to TRBJ2-3; D not certain. This CDR3 is 14 amino acids long. Germline assignment: CDR1 SGHNT and CDR2 YYREEE (reference sequence). Trimming pared 0 bases from V and 7 bases from J, leaving 12 bases between. CDR3 sequence (DNA): TGTGCCAGCAGCTTGGCCGGCTCGGGTTATACGCAGTATTTT. Amino acids: CASSLAGSGYTQYF.

The genes are TRBV7-2 and TRBJ2-1; D perhaps matches TRBD2 (5 bases). Trimming shortened V by 5 bases and J by 1 base, and 15 bases separated the two germline ends. CDR1 and CDR2 from the germline V gene are SGHTA and FQGNSA. CDR3 length: 16 amino acids. The CDR3, as DNA: TGTGCCAGCAGCCTTTTTCGGGATTTATCCTACAATGAGCAGTTCTTC. As protein: CASSLFRDLSYNEQFF. The full variable domain, with the rest looked up from reference TRBV7-2 and TRBJ2-1, is GAGVSQSPSNKVTEKGKDVELRCDPISGHTALYWYRQSLGQGLEFLIYFQGNSAPDKSGLPSDRFSAERTGGSVSTLTIQRTQQEDSAVYLCASSLFRDLSYNEQFFGPGTRLTVL.

This clone occurred a few times. The chain couples TRBV12-5 to TRBJ1-3; no clear D. The CDR3 sequence is 11 residues long. V lost 6 bases and J lost 3, with 3 bases in between. Germline CDR1 LGHNT, CDR2 FRNRAP. The CDR3 here is CASGIGNTIYF. For the CDR3, the DNA is TGTGCTAGTGGGATTGGAAACACCATATATTTT.

The chain couples TRBV6-6 to TRBJ2-7; TRBD1 matches at 7 bases. CDR3 length: 16 residues. V gave up 6 bases and J gave up 2 bases; unmatched junction bases: 13. Germline CDR1 MNHNY, CDR2 SVGAGI (reference sequence). CDR3 in amino acids: CASSRTTGRSPYEQYF. The CDR3 nucleotides are TGTGCCAGCAGCCGGACGACAGGGCGGAGCCCCTACGAGCAGTACTTC.

This clone was observed a single time. This chain joins TRBV5-6 and TRBJ2-7; 9 bases agree with TRBD2. Germline values: CDR1 SGHDT, CDR2 YYEEEE. CDR3 length: 15 residues. The junction had 11 bases not matched to a gene; V was cut back by 6 bases and J by 4 bases. The CDR3 spells CASIGRLAGEYEQYF. The CDR3 nucleotides read TGTGCCAGCATCGGACGCTTAGCGGGAGAGTACGAGCAGTACTTC.

The CDR3 loop is CASKHIRTTEAFF. The CDR3 DNA follows: TGTGCCAGCAAACATATCCGAACCACTGAAGCTTTCTTT. The genes are TRBV30 and TRBJ1-1, with D unresolved. V was clipped by 8 bases and J by 4 bases, with 17 bases between them. Per germline, CDR1 GTSNPN and CDR2 SVGIG (reference sequence). The CDR3 extends over 13 amino acids.

This clone was counted between two and nine times. The chain uses TRBV27 and TRBJ1-5; the D gene is possibly TRBD1 (5 bases). Trimming pared 4 bases from V and 4 bases from J, leaving 14 bases between. The CDR3 length is 15 residues. The germline V gene has CDR1 MNHEY and CDR2 SMNVEV (reference sequence). CDR3: CASSWDALGNQPQHF. CDR3 DNA: TGTGCCAGCAGTTGGGACGCCCTGGGGAATCAGCCCCAGCATTTT.

In this sample, this clone turned up once. The gene calls are TRBV2 and TRBJ2-2, with a tentative D call TRBD2 (5 bases). V was trimmed by 4 bases and J by 7 bases, leaving 10 bases between them. CDR1 is SNHLY and CDR2 is FYNNEI in the germline V gene. This CDR3 is built from 13 residues. The chain's CDR3 is CASSAEGGGELFF. CDR3 sequence (DNA): TGTGCCAGCAGTGCCGAGGGTGGCGGGGAGCTGTTTTTT.

In regard to this clone: Since a far larger clone is one base different, this is likely a read error. Within the sample, other DNA sequences also encode this same CDR3. This chain uses TRBV28 with TRBJ1-3, with D possibly TRBD1 on 5 matching bases. Germline V gives CDR1 MDHEN, CDR2 SYDVKM. V lost 6 bases, J lost 0 bases, and 9 bases lay in between. CDR3 size: 14 residues. The CDR3 spells CASSRDSSGNTIYF. The DNA for the CDR3 is TGTGCCAGCAGCCGTGACAGCTCTGGAAACACCATATATTTT.

This rearrangement joins TRBV7-8 to TRBJ1-1; D perhaps matches TRBD1 (5 bases). V dropped 5 bases and J dropped 1 base, with 14 bases sitting between them. This CDR3 region has 15 residues. Germline lookup yields CDR1 SGHVS and CDR2 FQNEAQ. DNA for the CDR3: TGTGCCAGCAGCCAGCTAACCGGGGCGAACACTGAAGCTTTCTTT. This gives the protein CASSQLTGANTEAFF.

V is TRBV6-1 and J is TRBJ2-1, with 7 bases lining up with TRBD1. Germline lookup yields CDR1 MNHNS and CDR2 SASEGT. This CDR3 has 15 amino acids. Unmatched junction bases numbered 10, after V lost 9 bases and J lost 2 bases. The CDR3 bases are TGTGCCAGTTCCGGCCAGGGGGTCGCCTACAATGAGCAGTTCTTC. It is translated as CASSGQGVAYNEQFF.

This clone was picked up one time. The chain has TRBV7-2 and TRBJ1-5, with TRBD1 as a possible D gene (5 bases). The V gene's germline CDR1 is SGHTA and CDR2 FQGNSA. There are 14 residues in the CDR3. Trimming took 5 bases from V and 4 from J, leaving 12 bases between them. This CDR3 is CASSINRSNQPQHF. CDR3 sequence (DNA): TGTGCCAGCAGCATCAACAGGTCTAATCAGCCCCAGCATTTT.

The gene calls are TRBV29-1 and TRBJ2-7; 7 bases align to TRBD2. CDR1 and CDR2 from the germline V gene are SQVTM and ANQGSEA. CDR3 length: 12 residues. The V gene end was trimmed by 7 bases and the J gene end by 2 bases; junction bases not matched to a gene: 5. CDR3: CSATGGTYEQYF. As DNA, the CDR3 is TGCAGCGCTACCGGGGGGACCTACGAGCAGTACTTC.

The chain uses TRBV30 and TRBJ2-2; no definite D call. V dropped 1 base and J dropped 6 bases, with 9 bases sitting between them. Germline V gives CDR1 GTSNPN, CDR2 SVGIG (reference sequence). This CDR3 has 13 amino acids. CDR3 DNA sequence: TGTGCCTGGAGTGACACCTACCCCGGGGAGCTGTTTTTT. Its translation is CAWSDTYPGELFF. Complete variable domain (other parts from reference TRBV30 and TRBJ2-2): SQTIHQWPATLVQPVGSPLSLECTVEGTSNPNLYWYRQAAGRGLQLLFYSVGIGQISSEVPQNLSASRPQDRQFILSSKKLLLSDSGFYLCAWSDTYPGELFFGEGSRLTVL.

There are a few counts of this clone. The V call is TRBV5-1, the J call TRBJ1-1, with a possible D match to TRBD1 (5 bases). The CDR3 spans 18 residues. Germline V gene sequence: CDR1 SGHRS, CDR2 YFSETQ. V shed 0 bases and J shed 0 bases, with 18 bases lying between them. CDR3 nucleotides: TGCGCCAGCAGCTTGGAAGCGAGGGGAGAAGGGATGAACACTGAAGCTTTCTTT. Translating gives CASSLEARGEGMNTEAFF.

The chain links TRBV6-6 to TRBJ1-3, with a weak D call TRBD1 (5 bases). Germline values: CDR1 MNHNY, CDR2 SVGAGI (reference sequence). There are 16 residues in the CDR3. Trimming stripped 4 bases from V and 6 bases from J, with 19 bases between. CDR3 sequence (DNA): TGTGCCAGCAGTTTCCCGAAAACAGGTCCCGCAAACACCATATATTTT. It codes for CASSFPKTGPANTIYF.